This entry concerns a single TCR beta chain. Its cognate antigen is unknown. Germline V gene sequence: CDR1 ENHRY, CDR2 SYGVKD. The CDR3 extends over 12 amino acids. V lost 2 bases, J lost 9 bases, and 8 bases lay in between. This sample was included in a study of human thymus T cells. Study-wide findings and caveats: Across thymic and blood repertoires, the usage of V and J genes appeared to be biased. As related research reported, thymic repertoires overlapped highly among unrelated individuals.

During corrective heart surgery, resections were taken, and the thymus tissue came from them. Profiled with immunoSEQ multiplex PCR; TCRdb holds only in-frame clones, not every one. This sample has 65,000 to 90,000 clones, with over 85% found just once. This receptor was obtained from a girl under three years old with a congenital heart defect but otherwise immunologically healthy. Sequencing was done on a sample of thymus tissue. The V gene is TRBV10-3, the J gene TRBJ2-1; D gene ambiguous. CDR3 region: CAISENLVEQFF. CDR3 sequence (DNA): TGTGCCATCAGTGAGAACCTAGTTGAGCAGTTCTTC.